The 28 T cell receptor beta chains given below trace back to one sample, sequenced in a study of T cell changes during pregnancy in multiple sclerosis. Assay: immunoSEQ multiplex PCR; the TCRdb copy retains only in-frame clones and omits some. The data show approximately 100,000 clones, about 91% seen once. Sequenced material: peripheral blood, taken in the second trimester of pregnancy. The receptor source for this set is a female donor with multiple sclerosis, enrolled in a pregnancy study.

Comments on this clone: This CDR3 is also generated by other DNA sequences in the sample. The V call is TRBV29-1, the J call TRBJ2-7; TRBD2 is a possible D gene (6 bases). The CDR3 extends over 15 amino acids. Germline V gives CDR1 SQVTM, CDR2 ANQGSEA. With 4 bases removed from V and 3 bases from J, the gap between germline ends came to 19 bases. The DNA for the CDR3 is TGCAGCGTTGTTTTAGTATACGGCGGGAACTACGAGCAGTACTTC. It translates to CSVVLVYGGNYEQYF.

Only one count was recorded for this clone. This chain connects TRBV27 to TRBJ2-7; 7 positions match TRBD1. Trimming took 8 bases from V and 4 from J; bases not matched to a gene: 8. The germline V gene has CDR1 MNHEY and CDR2 SMNVEV (reference sequence). The CDR3 extends over 13 amino acids. CDR3 region: CASRGQLGYEQYF. The DNA of the CDR3 is TGTGCCAGCCGGGGACAGCTAGGATACGAGCAGTACTTC.

The chain combines TRBV14 with TRBJ2-5; D gene unclear. The V end was cut by 1 base, the J end by 0 bases, with 9 bases between. This CDR3 spans 15 amino acids. Germline V gene sequence: CDR1 SGHDN, CDR2 FVKESK. CDR3 loop: CASSQGRLYQETQYF. The DNA for the CDR3 is TGTGCCAGCAGCCAAGGCAGGCTGTACCAAGAGACCCAGTACTTC.

As regards this clone: Germline is not matched at one junction end, which may reflect a read error. The V gene is TRBV7-9, the J gene TRBJ2-7; D is unresolved. The germline V gene encodes CDR1 SEHNR and CDR2 FQNEAQ (reference sequence). This CDR3 is 14 amino acids long. For the CDR3, the DNA is TGTGCCAGCAGCGTAGCCCTAGGCTCCTACGAGCAGTACTTC. The encoded protein is CASSVALGSYEQYF.

The rearrangement joins TRBV7-2 to TRBJ2-2, with D possibly matching TRBD2 (6 bases). Germline V gene sequence: CDR1 SGHTA, CDR2 FQGNSA. V lost 6 bases, J lost 2 bases, and 13 bases lay in between. This CDR3 is 15 amino acids long. CDR3 region: CASSLEGYNTGELFF. CDR3 sequence (DNA): TGTGCCAGCAGTTTGGAGGGCTATAACACCGGGGAGCTGTTTTTT.

The rearrangement uses TRBV11-2 and TRBJ1-5; D is undetermined. This CDR3 region has 17 residues. Trimming cost V 0 bases and J 2 bases, with 14 bases left between them. CDR1 and CDR2 from the germline V gene are SGHAT and FQNNGV. The CDR3 spells CASSLDSRGLGNQPQHF. As DNA, the CDR3 is TGTGCCAGCAGCTTAGATTCTCGGGGATTGGGCAATCAGCCCCAGCATTTT. The variable domain in full, with the rest retrieved from reference TRBV11-2 and TRBJ1-5, is EAGVAQSPRYKIIEKRQSVAFWCNPISGHATLYWYQQILGQGPKLLIQFQNNGVVDDSQLPKDRFSAERLKGVDSTLKIQPAKLEDSAVYLCASSLDSRGLGNQPQHFGDGTRLSIL.

The chain combines TRBV5-8 with TRBJ1-1; tentatively, D is TRBD1 (5 bases). V lost 6 bases and J lost 3, with 15 bases in between. The CDR3 consists of 14 residues. Germline V lookup: CDR1 SGHTS, CDR2 YDEGEE. CDR3 sequence reads: CASTPGRGYTEAFF. The CDR3 DNA reads TGTGCCAGCACCCCCGGGCGGGGGTACACTGAAGCTTTCTTT.

The chain couples TRBV4-1 to TRBJ2-7; 9 bases match TRBD1. The CDR3 consists of 16 residues. CDR1 and CDR2 from the germline V gene are MGHRA and YSYEKL. V lost 0 bases, J lost 4 bases, and 7 bases stayed unmatched. CDR3 in amino acids: CASSQELQGALYEQYF. The CDR3 DNA is TGCGCCAGCAGCCAAGAACTACAGGGGGCACTGTACGAGCAGTACTTC.

The chain has TRBV7-2 and TRBJ2-7; D is unclear. The length of the CDR3 is 13 residues. The germline V gene has CDR1 SGHTA and CDR2 FQGNSA. V was trimmed by 1 base and J by 3 bases, leaving 7 bases between them. The DNA of the CDR3 is TGTGCCAGCAGCTTAGGAGTTAGCTACGAGCAGTACTTC. Its protein product is CASSLGVSYEQYF.

This chain connects TRBV7-9 to TRBJ1-5; D is unresolved. The CDR3 length is 16 residues. Germline V gene sequence: CDR1 SEHNR, CDR2 FQNEAQ (reference sequence). Trimming took off 2 bases at V and 0 bases at J, with 11 bases between the two ends. In nucleotides, the CDR3 is TGTGCCAGCAGCTTAAACCACGGGAGTAGCAATCAGCCCCAGCATTTT. This translates into CASSLNHGSSNQPQHF.

The rearrangement uses TRBV4-2 and TRBJ2-7, with 9 positions matching TRBD2. The V gene's germline CDR1 is LGHNA and CDR2 YNFKEQ. Trimming at V came to 0 bases and at J to 0 bases, leaving 3 bases not matched to a gene. The CDR3 has 16 residues. The CDR3 sequence is CASSQDKREDSYEQYF. The DNA of the CDR3 is TGTGCCAGCAGCCAAGATAAGCGGGAGGACTCCTACGAGCAGTACTTC.

The chain is built from TRBV7-9 and TRBJ2-5; D is possibly TRBD2 (6 bases). CDR1 and CDR2 (germline): SEHNR, FQNEAQ (reference sequence). V dropped 3 bases and J dropped 4 bases, with 15 bases sitting between them. This CDR3 has 15 amino acids. The CDR3 loop reads CASSFYHSGGETQYF. The DNA of the CDR3 is TGTGCCAGCAGCTTTTACCATAGCGGCGGAGAGACCCAGTACTTC.

This rearrangement joins TRBV7-9 to TRBJ1-1, with a possible D match to TRBD1 (5 bases). The V gene lost 5 bases and the J gene lost 7 bases, with 8 bases spanning the gap. Per the germline V gene, CDR1 is SEHNR and CDR2 is FQNEAQ (reference sequence). This CDR3 is 11 amino acids long. In nucleotides, the CDR3 is TGTGCCAGCAGCCCAGGGATTGAAGCTTTCTTT. Translating it yields CASSPGIEAFF.

This clone was recorded only once. This chain joins TRBV5-1 and TRBJ2-6; D gene ambiguous. Trimming stripped 2 bases from V and 0 bases from J, with 12 bases between. The germline CDR1 and CDR2 sequences are SGHRS and YFSETQ. CDR3 size: 17 residues. The CDR3 region is CASSFKGVTSGANVLTF. The CDR3 DNA reads as TGCGCCAGCAGCTTTAAAGGAGTAACCTCTGGGGCCAACGTCCTGACTTTC.

The V gene is TRBV2, the J gene TRBJ2-1; a weak D match, TRBD1 (5 bases). Germline CDR1 SNHLY, CDR2 FYNNEI. This CDR3 has 16 residues. V lost 3 bases, J lost 9 bases, and 21 bases lay in between. Here the CDR3 DNA reads TGTGCCAGCAGTGACATTGACAGCCCCCTCCTCGGTGAGCAGTTCTTC. Its translation is CASSDIDSPLLGEQFF.

The chain combines TRBV28 with TRBJ2-2; D not resolved. CDR1 is MDHEN, CDR2 SYDVKM, per germline. This CDR3 region has 15 residues. Between the trimmed V and J ends, which lost 8 bases and 0 bases, there was a span of 13 bases. CDR3 DNA: TGTGCCAGCGAATACAGATTCGCGAACACCGGGGAGCTGTTTTTT. Amino acids: CASEYRFANTGELFF.

The CDR3 is CASSEPGTIEQYF. CDR3 nucleotide sequence: TGTGCCAGCAGTGAACCCGGGACAATCGAGCAGTACTTC. V gene TRBV25-1 combines with J gene TRBJ2-7, with D possibly matching TRBD1 (6 bases). CDR3 length equals 13 residues. V lost 2 bases to trimming and J lost 6 bases, with 11 bases between them. Germline CDR1 reads MGHDK; CDR2 reads SYGVNS.

The chain combines TRBV10-3 with TRBJ2-3; 7 bases line up with TRBD2. The CDR3 runs 16 residues. The J segment lost 7 bases and the V segment lost 0 bases, leaving 10 bases of the junction unmatched. Germline-derived CDR1 and CDR2 are ENHRY and SYGVKD. CDR3 bases: TGTGCCATCAGTGAGTCGAGAGGGCGGGGACTAAATACGCAGTATTTT. It translates to CAISESRGRGLNTQYF.

This chain links TRBV15 with TRBJ1-5, with a tentative D call TRBD1 (6 bases). The germline gives CDR1 LNHNV, CDR2 YYDKDF (reference sequence). The CDR3 has 18 amino acids. V was cut by 0 bases and J by 4 bases, with 19 bases left in between. CDR3 residues: CATSRETYKTGHNQPQHF. CDR3 nucleotides: TGTGCCACCAGCAGAGAGACGTACAAAACAGGGCATAATCAGCCCCAGCATTTT.

This chain uses TRBV4-2 with TRBJ2-7; TRBD2 aligns across 11 bases. The CDR3 has 16 amino acids. Germline trimming cut 1 base from V and 6 bases from J; bases unmatched to any gene: 8. From germline, CDR1 is LGHNA and CDR2 YNFKEQ. The CDR3: CASSQVPLAGVSEQYF. Here the CDR3 DNA reads TGTGCCAGCAGCCAAGTACCACTAGCGGGAGTCAGCGAGCAGTACTTC.

DNA for the CDR3: TGTGCCAGCAGCGTTAGCGGGAGGTCGGAAGAGCAGTACTTC. Amino acids: CASSVSGRSEEQYF. This chain uses TRBV5-4 with TRBJ2-7; 10 bases align to TRBD2. The germline V gene has CDR1 SGHNT and CDR2 YYREEE (reference sequence). With 4 bases clipped from V and 7 bases from J, the junction kept 8 bases outside the gene matches. This CDR3 is built from 14 residues.

The chain couples TRBV25-1 to TRBJ2-5; a possible D gene is TRBD2 (5 bases). CDR3 length: 13 residues. CDR1 and CDR2 from the germline V gene are MGHDK and SYGVNS. V gave up 6 bases and J gave up 2 bases, with 10 bases separating them. CDR3 protein: CASSRPGQETQYF. CDR3 nucleotide sequence: TGTGCCAGCAGCCGCCCGGGGCAAGAGACCCAGTACTTC.

The chain carries TRBV30 and TRBJ1-4; the D gene is possibly TRBD1 (5 bases). V was clipped by 1 base and J by 5 bases, with 14 bases between them. The CDR3 runs to 15 residues. In germline, CDR1 is GTSNPN, CDR2 SVGIG (reference sequence). Written as DNA, the CDR3 is TGTGCCTGGAGTGAGGGCACGGGGGGAAATGAAAAACTGTTTTTT. As protein: CAWSEGTGGNEKLFF.

The V call is TRBV4-3, the J call TRBJ2-1, with D maybe TRBD1 (6 bases). The CDR3 sequence is 15 residues long. V gave up 0 bases and J gave up 5 bases, with 11 bases separating them. The germline gives CDR1 LGHNA, CDR2 YSLEER. The CDR3 region is CASSQDRGPNNEQFF. The DNA for the CDR3 is TGCGCCAGCAGCCAAGACAGGGGCCCCAACAATGAGCAGTTCTTC.

The chain carries TRBV29-1 and TRBJ2-5, with 11 bases matching TRBD2. The trim removed 3 bases at V and 5 bases at J, leaving 2 bases unmatched. Germline lookup yields CDR1 SQVTM and CDR2 ANQGSEA. This CDR3 comprises 13 residues. The CDR3 here is CSVETSGTETQYF. Here the CDR3 DNA reads TGCAGCGTTGAGACTAGCGGGACGGAGACCCAGTACTTC. Combining the CDR3 with reference TRBV29-1 and TRBJ2-5 gives the whole variable domain SAVISQKPSRDICQRGTSLTIQCQVDSQVTMMFWYRQQPGQSLTLIATANQGSEATYESGFVIDKFPISRPNLTFSTLTVSNMSPEDSSIYLCSVETSGTETQYFGPGTRLLVL.

The V gene is TRBV30, the J gene TRBJ2-5, with 11 nucleotides matching TRBD1. This CDR3 has 15 amino acids. With V trimmed by 5 bases and J by 2 bases, 7 bases remained unmatched. The germline CDR1 and CDR2 sequences are GTSNPN and SVGIG (reference sequence). CDR3 sequence (DNA): TGTGCCTGGGGAGGAGGGACAGGGGGTCAAGAGACCCAGTACTTC. The encoded protein is CAWGGGTGGQETQYF.

The gene calls are TRBV5-1 and TRBJ2-1; 12 bases align to TRBD2. Germline trimming cut 3 bases from V and 4 bases from J; bases unmatched to any gene: 5. The CDR3 extends over 16 amino acids. Germline V lookup: CDR1 SGHRS, CDR2 YFSETQ. The CDR3 loop reads CASSSLAGGTYNEQFF. The CDR3 DNA reads as TGCGCCAGCAGCTCTCTAGCGGGAGGGACGTACAATGAGCAGTTCTTC.

The chain recombines TRBV2 with TRBJ1-5; tentatively, D is TRBD1 (6 bases). Germline CDR1 and CDR2: SNHLY and FYNNEI. The CDR3 extends over 16 amino acids. Trimming pared 2 bases from V and 5 bases from J, leaving 16 bases between. As DNA, the CDR3 is TGTGCCAGCAGTGAAAGGCAGGGGCCTTTAGATCAGCCCCAGCATTTT. This sequence encodes CASSERQGPLDQPQHF.